The clone carrying this TCR beta chain was picked up many times. These data come from a study of T-cell reconstitution after alpha-beta-depleted transplantation in children. Unique molecular identifiers featured in how the TCRbeta library was prepared. TCRdb used MiXCR to reprocess the PCR reads, holding one entry per CDR3 protein. The table lists fewer than 400,000 distinct CDR3 sequences, about a fifth of them singletons. The sequencing used PBMCs from the stem cell graft donor, collected from the stem cell graft. The source of this sequence is a human donor who donated a stem cell graft to a child with acute myeloid leukemia.

The CDR3 DNA sequence: TGTGCCAGCAGGGACTTCGGTGGAGAGACCCAGTACTTC. Protein: CASRDFGGETQYF. The genes are TRBV28 and TRBJ2-5; D may be TRBD2 (5 bases). CDR3 size: 13 residues. V lost 6 bases and J 4 bases, leaving 12 bases between the germline ends. Germline-derived CDR1 and CDR2 are MDHEN and SYDVKM.